This TCR beta chain stems from a study of CD8+ T cells in alopecia areata. About the research overall: Tofacitinib was taken orally by treated patients, and the dose was 5 to 10 mg twice daily. Tofacitinib was given for 6 to 18 months, then stopped for 6 months. Study-level results: Lesional tissue from the scalp (especially in alopecia totalis/universalis) showed higher clonality than normal scalp.

Germline V gene data show CDR1 as SEHNR and CDR2 as FQNEAQ (reference sequence). The CDR3 spans 18 residues. The ends lost 5 bases at V and 4 bases at J; junction bases unmatched: 17. Alopecia areata patients provided lesional scalp punch biopsies and peripheral blood, both collected for the study. At least ten counts were recorded for this clone. The target antigen is unknown. Sequencing relied on a cDNA template that was reverse transcribed from extracted RNA. Here immunoSEQ multiplex PCR was the method, and the copy in TCRdb shows in-frame clones only, minus some. This sample yields about 200,000 clones, of which approximately 61% are seen a single time; over 0.4% belongs to the top ten.

This rearrangement joins TRBV7-9 to TRBJ2-5; 9 positions match TRBD2. The sequence came from a human donor with alopecia areata. Specimen: CD4+ T cells sorted from blood, collected at week 0. In DNA form, the CDR3 reads TGTGCCAGCAGCCTCGGTGAAGTTAGCGGGGGTAGGGGAGAGACCCAGTACTTC. Translation gives CASSLGEVSGGRGETQYF.